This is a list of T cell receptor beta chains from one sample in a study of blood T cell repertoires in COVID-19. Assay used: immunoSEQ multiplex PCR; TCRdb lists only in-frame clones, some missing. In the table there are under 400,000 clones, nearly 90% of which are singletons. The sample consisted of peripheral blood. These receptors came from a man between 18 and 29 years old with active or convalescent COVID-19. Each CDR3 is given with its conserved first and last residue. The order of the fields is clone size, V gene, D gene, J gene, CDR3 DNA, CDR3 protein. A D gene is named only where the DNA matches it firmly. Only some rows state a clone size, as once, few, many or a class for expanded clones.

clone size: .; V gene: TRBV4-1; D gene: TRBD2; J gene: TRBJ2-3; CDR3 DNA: TGCGCCAGCAGCCAGTTTAGCGGGGCCACAGATACGCAGTATTTT; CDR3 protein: CASSQFSGATDTQYF
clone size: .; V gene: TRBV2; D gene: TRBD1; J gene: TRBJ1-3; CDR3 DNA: TGTGCCAGCAGGGACAGGGCCTCAGGAAACACCATATATTTT; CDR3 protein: CASRDRASGNTIYF
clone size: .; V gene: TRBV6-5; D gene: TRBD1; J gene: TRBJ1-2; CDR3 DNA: TGTGCCAGCAGTTACGCCGGGACAGGGTTCTATGGCTACACCTTC; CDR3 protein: CASSYAGTGFYGYTF
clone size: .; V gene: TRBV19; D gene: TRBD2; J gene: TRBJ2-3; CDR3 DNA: TGTGCCAGTAGGAGCCCACTAGCGGGGTACACAGATACGCAGTATTTT; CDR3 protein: CASRSPLAGYTDTQYF
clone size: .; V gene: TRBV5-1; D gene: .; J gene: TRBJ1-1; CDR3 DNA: TGCGCCAGCAGCGTGGGACAAAACACTGAAGCTTTCTTT; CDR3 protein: CASSVGQNTEAFF
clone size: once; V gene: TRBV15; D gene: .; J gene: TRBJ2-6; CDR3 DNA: TGTGCCACCAGCAGAGATTGGAGCTCTGGGGCCAACGTGCTGACTTTC; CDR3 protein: CATSRDWSSGANVLTF
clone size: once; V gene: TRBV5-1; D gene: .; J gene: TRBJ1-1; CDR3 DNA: TGCGCCAGCAGCTTGGACACAGGGTATTCGACTGAAGCTTTCTTT; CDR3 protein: CASSLDTGYSTEAFF
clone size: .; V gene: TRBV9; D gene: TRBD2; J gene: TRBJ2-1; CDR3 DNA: TGTGCCAGCAGCGTAGAAGCGGGAGCTGAGCAGTTCTTC; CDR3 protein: CASSVEAGAEQFF
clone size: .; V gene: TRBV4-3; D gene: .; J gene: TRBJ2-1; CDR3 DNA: TGCGCCAGCAGCCAAGATCAGCCCAGCGGAGAGCAGTTCTTC; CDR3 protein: CASSQDQPSGEQFF
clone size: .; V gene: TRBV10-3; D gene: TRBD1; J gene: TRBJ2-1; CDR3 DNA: TGTGCCATCAGTGCCAGGGACAGGGGCCGGATGAACAATGAGCAGTTCTTC; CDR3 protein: CAISARDRGRMNNEQFF
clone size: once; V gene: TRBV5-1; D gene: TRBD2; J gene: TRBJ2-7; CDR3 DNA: TGCGCCAGCAGCGGGGGAGCGGGAGGGCCCTACGAGCAGTACTTC; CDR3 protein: CASSGGAGGPYEQYF
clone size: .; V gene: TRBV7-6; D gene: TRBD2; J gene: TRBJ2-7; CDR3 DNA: TGTGCCAGCAGCTTAGCTCATAGCGGGTCCTACGAGCAGTACTTC; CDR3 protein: CASSLAHSGSYEQYF
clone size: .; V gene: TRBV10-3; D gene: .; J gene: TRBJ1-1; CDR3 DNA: TGTGCCATCAGTGAGTCGGGAGGCACTGAAGCTTTCTTT; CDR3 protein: CAISESGGTEAFF
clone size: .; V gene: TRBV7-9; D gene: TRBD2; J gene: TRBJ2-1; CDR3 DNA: TGTGCCAGCCTTTTTTTCTCTTGGCCCAGCGGGAATCCTGAGCAGTTCTTC; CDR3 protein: CASLFFSWPSGNPEQFF
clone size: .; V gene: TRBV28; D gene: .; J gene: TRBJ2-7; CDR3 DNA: TGTGCCAGCAGTTCGCGCCCAACCACCTACGAGCAGTACTTC; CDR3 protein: CASSSRPTTYEQYF
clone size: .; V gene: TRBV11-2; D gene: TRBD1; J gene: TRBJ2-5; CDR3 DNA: TGTGCCAGCAGCTTGGGCACACCAGGGGGTTTAGAGACCCAGTACTTC; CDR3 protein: CASSLGTPGGLETQYF
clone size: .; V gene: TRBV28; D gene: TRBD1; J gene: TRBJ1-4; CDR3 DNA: TGTGCCAGCAGTCAGCCGGACAGGGAGGGTGAAAAACTGTTTTTT; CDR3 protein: CASSQPDREGEKLFF
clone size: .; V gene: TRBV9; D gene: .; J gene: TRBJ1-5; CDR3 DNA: TGTGCCAGCAGCGGAACAGGACACAATCAGCCCCAGCATTTT; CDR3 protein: CASSGTGHNQPQHF
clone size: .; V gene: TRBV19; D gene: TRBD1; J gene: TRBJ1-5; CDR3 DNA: TGTGCCAGTAGGGACAGGGGGTTCAGCAATCAGCCCCAGCATTTT; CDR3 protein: CASRDRGFSNQPQHF
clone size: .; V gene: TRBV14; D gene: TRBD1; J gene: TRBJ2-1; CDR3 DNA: TGTGCCAGCAGCCGGAACCTAGGGGGACAGGGGGGTAATGAGCAGTTCTTC; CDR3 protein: CASSRNLGGQGGNEQFF
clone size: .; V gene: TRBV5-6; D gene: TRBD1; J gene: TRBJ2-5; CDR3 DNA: TGTGCCAGCAGCATGGACAGGTCCGAGACCCAGTACTTC; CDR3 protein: CASSMDRSETQYF
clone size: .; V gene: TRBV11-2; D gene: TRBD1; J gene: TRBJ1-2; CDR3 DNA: TGTGCCAGCAGCTCGATGACAGGGATTCTCTATGGCTACACCTTC; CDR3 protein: CASSSMTGILYGYTF
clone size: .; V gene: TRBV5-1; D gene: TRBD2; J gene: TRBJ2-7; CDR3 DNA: TGCGCCAGCGGGACCGGGACTACCGAAGCCTACGAGCAGTACTTC; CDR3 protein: CASGTGTTEAYEQYF
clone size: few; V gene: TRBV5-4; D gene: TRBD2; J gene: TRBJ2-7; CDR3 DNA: TGTGCCAGCAGCCCGGGACTAGCGGGAGGGCCGGACGAGCAGTACTTC; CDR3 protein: CASSPGLAGGPDEQYF
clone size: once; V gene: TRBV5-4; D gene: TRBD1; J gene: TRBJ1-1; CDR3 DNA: TGTGCCAGCAGCCCGGACAGGTTCACTGAAGCTTTCTTT; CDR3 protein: CASSPDRFTEAFF
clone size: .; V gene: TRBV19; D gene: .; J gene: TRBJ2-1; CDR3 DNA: TGTGCCAGTAGTATCCCTCCGGGAGCAGACAATGAGCAGTTCTTC; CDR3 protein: CASSIPPGADNEQFF
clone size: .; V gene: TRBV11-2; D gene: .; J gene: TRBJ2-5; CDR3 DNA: TGTGCCAGCAGCTTAGTTGGCAGCCAAGAGACCCAGTACTTC; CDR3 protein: CASSLVGSQETQYF